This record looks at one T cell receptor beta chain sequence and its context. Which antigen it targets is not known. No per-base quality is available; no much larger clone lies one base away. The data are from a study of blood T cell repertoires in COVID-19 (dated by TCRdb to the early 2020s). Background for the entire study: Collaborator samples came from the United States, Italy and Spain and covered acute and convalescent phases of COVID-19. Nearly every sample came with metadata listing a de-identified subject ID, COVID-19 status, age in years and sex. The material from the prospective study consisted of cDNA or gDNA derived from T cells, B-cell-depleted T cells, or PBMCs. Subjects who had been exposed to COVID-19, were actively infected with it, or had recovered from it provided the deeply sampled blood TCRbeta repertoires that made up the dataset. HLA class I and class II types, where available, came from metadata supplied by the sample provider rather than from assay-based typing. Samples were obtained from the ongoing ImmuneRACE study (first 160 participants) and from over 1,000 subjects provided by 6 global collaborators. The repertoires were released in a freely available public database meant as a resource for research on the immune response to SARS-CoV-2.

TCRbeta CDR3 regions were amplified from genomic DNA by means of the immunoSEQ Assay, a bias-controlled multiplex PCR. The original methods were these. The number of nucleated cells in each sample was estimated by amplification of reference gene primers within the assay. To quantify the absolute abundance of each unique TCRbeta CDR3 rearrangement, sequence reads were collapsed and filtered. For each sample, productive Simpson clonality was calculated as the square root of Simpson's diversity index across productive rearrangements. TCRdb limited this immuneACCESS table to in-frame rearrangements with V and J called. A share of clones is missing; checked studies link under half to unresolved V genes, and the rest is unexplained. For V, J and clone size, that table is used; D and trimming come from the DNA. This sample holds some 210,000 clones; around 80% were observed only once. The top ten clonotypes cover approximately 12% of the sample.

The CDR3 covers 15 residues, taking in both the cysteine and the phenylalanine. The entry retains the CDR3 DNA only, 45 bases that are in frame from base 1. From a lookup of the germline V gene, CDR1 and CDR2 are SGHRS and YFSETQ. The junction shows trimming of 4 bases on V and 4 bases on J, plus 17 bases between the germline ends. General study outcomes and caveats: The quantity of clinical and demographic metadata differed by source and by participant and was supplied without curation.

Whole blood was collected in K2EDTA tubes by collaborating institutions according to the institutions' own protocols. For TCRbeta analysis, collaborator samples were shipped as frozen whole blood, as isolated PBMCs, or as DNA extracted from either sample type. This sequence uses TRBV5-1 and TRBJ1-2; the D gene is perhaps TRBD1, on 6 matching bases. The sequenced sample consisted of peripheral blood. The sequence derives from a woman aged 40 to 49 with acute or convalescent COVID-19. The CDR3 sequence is CASSPLRGGSYGYTF. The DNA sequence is TGCGCCAGCAGCCCCCTCCGCGGGGGCAGCTATGGCTACACCTTC.